This TCR beta chain was identified during a study of blood T cell repertoires in COVID-19. Generated by immunoSEQ multiplex PCR, the TCRdb table keeps only in-frame clones and is missing some. This table has roughly 140,000 clones, roughly 80% appearing once. The sequencing sample was made of PBMCs or T cells enriched from blood (not recorded which). This TCR came from a woman aged 35 to 49 who had recovered from COVID-19.

The DNA for the CDR3 is TGCGCCAGCAGACCGGGACTAGCGGGAGTTAACTCCTACAATGAGCAGTTCTTC. It is translated as CASRPGLAGVNSYNEQFF. The chain carries TRBV5-1 and TRBJ2-1; 14 nucleotides match TRBD2. The CDR3 runs to 18 residues. V lost 5 bases and J lost 0; bases outside the gene matches: 7. Germline V gene lookup returns CDR1 SGHRS and CDR2 YFSETQ.